This T cell receptor (beta chain) is from a study of T cell responses to AZD1222 COVID-19 vaccine. Study-wide points: No repertoire was sampled before or during the peak T cell response, only after it. The study found vaccine-associated CD4 TCRs spanning spike, dominant at 160-218 and 743-854.

The assay was immunoSEQ multiplex PCR, and TCRdb's table has in-frame clones only and misses some. The data contain around 89,000 clones, roughly 90% of them singletons. In regard to this clone: Antigen unknown.

Doses given second, at about 4 or about 12 weeks, were pooled. The CDR3 is made up of 13 amino acids. V gave up 3 bases and J gave up 0 bases, with 6 bases separating them. CDR1 is DFQATT, CDR2 SNEGSKA, per germline (reference sequence). The chain is built from TRBV20-1 and TRBJ1-5; D remains ambiguous. The receptor was isolated from an adult who received the AZD1222 COVID-19 vaccine. Sample: peripheral blood, taken 28 days after the second AZD1222 dose. CDR3 loop: CSASLHSNQPQHF. Written as DNA, the CDR3 is TGCAGTGCTAGTTTACATAGCAATCAGCCCCAGCATTTT.